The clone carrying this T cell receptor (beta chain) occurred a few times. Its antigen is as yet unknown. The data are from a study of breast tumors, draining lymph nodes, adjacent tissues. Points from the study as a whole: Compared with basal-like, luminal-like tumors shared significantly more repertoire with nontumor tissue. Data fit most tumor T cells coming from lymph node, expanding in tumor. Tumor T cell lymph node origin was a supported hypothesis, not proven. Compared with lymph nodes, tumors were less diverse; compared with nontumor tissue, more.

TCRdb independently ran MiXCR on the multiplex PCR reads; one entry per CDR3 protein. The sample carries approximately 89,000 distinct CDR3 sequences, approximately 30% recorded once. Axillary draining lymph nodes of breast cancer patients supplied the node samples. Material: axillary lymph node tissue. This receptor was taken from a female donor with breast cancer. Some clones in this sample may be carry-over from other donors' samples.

In DNA form, the CDR3 reads TGTGCCAGCAGCCCACGGACAGGGGGTCGGTACACTGAAGCTTTCTTT. It translates to CASSPRTGGRYTEAFF. The chain is built from TRBV13 and TRBJ1-1; 10 bases line up with TRBD1. CDR3 size: 16 residues. With 5 bases clipped from V and 3 bases from J, the junction kept 9 bases outside the gene matches. CDR1 is PRHDT and CDR2 is FYEKMQ in the germline V gene (reference sequence). The full variable domain, rest sourced from reference TRBV13 and TRBJ1-1, is AAGVIQSPRHLIKEKRETATLKCYPIPRHDTVYWYQQGPGQDPQFLISFYEKMQSDKGSIPDRFSAQQFSDYHSELNMSSLELGDSALYFCASSPRTGGRYTEAFFGQGTRLTVV.